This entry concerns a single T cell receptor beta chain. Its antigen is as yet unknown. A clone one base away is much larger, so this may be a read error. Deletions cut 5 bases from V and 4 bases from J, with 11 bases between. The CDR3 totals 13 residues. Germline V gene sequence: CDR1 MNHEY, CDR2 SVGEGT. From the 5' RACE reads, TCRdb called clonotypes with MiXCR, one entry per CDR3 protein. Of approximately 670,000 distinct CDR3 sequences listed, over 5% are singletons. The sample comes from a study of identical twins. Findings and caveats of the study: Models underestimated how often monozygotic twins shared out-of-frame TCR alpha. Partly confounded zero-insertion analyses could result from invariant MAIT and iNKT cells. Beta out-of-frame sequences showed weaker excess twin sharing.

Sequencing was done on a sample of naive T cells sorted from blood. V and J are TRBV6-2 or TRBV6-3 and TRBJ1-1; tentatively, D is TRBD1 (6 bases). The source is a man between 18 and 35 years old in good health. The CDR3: CASSRGGTTEAFF. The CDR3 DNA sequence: TGTGCCAGCAGTCGGGGGGGCACCACTGAAGCTTTCTTT.